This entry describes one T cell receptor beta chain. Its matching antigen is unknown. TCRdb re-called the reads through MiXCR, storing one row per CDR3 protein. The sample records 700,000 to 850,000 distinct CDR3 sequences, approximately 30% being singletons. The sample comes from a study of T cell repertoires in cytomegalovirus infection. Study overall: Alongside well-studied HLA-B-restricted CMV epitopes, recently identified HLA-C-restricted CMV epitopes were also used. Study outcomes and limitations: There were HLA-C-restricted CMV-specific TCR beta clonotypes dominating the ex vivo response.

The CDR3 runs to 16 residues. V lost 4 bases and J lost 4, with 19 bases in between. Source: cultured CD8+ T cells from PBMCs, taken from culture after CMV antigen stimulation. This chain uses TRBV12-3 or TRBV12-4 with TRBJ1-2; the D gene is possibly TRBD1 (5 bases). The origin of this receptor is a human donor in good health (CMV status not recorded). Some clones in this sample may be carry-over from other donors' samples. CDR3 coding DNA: TGTGCCAGCAGTTCTGTCCGGGACCCGGAGGGCTATGGCTACACCTTC. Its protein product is CASSSVRDPEGYGYTF.